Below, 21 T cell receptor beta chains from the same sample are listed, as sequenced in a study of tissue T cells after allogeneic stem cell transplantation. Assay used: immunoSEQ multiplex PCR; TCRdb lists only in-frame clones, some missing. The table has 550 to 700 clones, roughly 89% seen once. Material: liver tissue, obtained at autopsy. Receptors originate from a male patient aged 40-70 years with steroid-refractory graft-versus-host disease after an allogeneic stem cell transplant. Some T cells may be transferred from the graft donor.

CDR3 sequence: CAWSDRYNEQFF. The CDR3 DNA follows: TGTGCCTGGAGTGACCGGTACAATGAGCAGTTCTTC. The genes are TRBV30 and TRBJ2-1; D not resolved. The CDR3 runs to 12 residues. V was cut by 1 base and J by 4 bases, with 5 bases left in between. Looked up from germline, CDR1 is GTSNPN and CDR2 is SVGIG (reference sequence).

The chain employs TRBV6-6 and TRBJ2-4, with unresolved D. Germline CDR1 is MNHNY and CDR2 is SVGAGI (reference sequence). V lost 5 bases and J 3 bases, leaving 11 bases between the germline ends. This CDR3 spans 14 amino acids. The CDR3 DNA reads TGTGCCAGCAGTCGGACGGGTCTCAAAAACATTCAGTACTTC. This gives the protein CASSRTGLKNIQYF.

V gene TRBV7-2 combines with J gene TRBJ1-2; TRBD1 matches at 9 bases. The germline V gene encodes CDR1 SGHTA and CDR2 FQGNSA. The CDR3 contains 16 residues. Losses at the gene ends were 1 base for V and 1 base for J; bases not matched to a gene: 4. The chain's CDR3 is CASSLGGDRVNYGYTF. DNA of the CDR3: TGTGCCAGCAGCTTAGGGGGGGACAGGGTTAACTATGGCTACACCTTC.

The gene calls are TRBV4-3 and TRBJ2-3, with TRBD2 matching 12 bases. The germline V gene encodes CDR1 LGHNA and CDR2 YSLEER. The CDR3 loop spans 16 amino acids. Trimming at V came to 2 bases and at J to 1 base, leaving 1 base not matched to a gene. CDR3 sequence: CASSQRLAGGTDTQYF. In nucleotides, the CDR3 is TGCGCCAGCAGCCAACGACTAGCGGGGGGCACAGATACGCAGTATTTT.

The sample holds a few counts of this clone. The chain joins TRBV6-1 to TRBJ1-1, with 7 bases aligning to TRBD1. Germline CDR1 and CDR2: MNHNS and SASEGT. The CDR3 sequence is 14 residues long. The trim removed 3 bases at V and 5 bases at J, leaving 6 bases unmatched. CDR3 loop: CASSELQGRTEAFF. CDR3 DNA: TGTGCCAGCAGTGAGCTACAGGGGAGAACTGAAGCTTTCTTT.

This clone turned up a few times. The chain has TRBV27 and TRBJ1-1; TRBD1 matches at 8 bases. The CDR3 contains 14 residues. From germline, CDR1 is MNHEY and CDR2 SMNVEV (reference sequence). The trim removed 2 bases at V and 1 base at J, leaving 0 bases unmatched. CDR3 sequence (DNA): TGTGCCAGCAGTTTACAGGGGGCGAACACTGAAGCTTTCTTT. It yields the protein CASSLQGANTEAFF.

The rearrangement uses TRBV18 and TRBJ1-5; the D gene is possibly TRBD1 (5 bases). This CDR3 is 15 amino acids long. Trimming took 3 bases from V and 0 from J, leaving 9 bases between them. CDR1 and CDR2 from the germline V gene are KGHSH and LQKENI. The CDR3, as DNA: TGTGCCAGCTCACCCCGACAGCCTAGCAATCAGCCCCAGCATTTT. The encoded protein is CASSPRQPSNQPQHF.

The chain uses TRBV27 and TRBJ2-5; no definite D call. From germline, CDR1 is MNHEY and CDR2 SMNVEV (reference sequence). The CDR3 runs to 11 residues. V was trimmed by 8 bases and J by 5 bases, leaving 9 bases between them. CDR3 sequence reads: CASGSWETQYF. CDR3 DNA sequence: TGTGCCAGCGGCAGTTGGGAGACCCAGTACTTC.

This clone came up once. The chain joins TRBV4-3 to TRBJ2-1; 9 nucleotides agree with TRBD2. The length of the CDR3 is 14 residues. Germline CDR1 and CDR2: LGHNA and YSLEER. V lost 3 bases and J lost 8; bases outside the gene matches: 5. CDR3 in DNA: TGCGCCAGCAGCCAGGCGGGGGGGGACGATGAGCAGTTCTTC. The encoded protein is CASSQAGGDDEQFF.

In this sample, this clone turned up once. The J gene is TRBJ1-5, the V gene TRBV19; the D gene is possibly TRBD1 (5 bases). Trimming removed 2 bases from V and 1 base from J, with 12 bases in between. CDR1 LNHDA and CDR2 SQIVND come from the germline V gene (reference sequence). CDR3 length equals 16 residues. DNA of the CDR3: TGTGCCAGTAGTATATTCGGGGGGAAGAGCAATCAGCCCCAGCATTTT. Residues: CASSIFGGKSNQPQHF.

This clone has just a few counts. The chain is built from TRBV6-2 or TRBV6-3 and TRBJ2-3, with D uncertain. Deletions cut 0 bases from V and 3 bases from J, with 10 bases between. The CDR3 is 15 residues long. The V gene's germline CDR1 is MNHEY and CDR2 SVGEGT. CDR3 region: CASSYSGLGTDTQYF. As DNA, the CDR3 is TGTGCCAGCAGTTACTCCGGGTTGGGGACAGATACGCAGTATTTT.

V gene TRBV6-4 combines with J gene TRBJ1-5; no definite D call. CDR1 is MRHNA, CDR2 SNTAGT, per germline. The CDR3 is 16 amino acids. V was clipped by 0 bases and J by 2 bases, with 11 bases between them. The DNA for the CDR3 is TGTGCCAGCAGTGACTCGAAGAGTAAGGGCAATCAGCCCCAGCATTTT. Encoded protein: CASSDSKSKGNQPQHF.

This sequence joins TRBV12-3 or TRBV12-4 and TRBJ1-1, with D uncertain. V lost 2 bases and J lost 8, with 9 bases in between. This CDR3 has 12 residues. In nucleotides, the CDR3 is TGTGCCAGCAGTTTAAAACCGAGGGAAGCTTTCTTT. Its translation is CASSLKPREAFF.

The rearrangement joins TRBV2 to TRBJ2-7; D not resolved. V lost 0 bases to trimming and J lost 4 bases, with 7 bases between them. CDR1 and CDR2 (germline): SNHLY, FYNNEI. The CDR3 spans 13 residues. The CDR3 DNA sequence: TGTGCCAGCAGTGAAGCGTCAGTTTACGAGCAGTACTTC. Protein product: CASSEASVYEQYF.

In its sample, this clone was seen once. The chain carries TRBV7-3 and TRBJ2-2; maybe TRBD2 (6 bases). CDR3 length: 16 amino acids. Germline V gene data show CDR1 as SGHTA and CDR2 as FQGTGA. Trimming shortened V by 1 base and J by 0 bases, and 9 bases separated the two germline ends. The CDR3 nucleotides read TGTGCCAGCAGCTTAAATGCGGGGTCGAACACCGGGGAGCTGTTTTTT. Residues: CASSLNAGSNTGELFF. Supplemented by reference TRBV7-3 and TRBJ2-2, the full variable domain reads GAGVSQTPSNKVTEKGKYVELRCDPISGHTALYWYRQSLGQGPEFLIYFQGTGAADDSGLPNDRFFAVRPEGSVSTLKIQRTERGDSAVYLCASSLNAGSNTGELFFGEGSRLTVL.

This CDR3 is CASSIGQSGQYF. DNA of the CDR3: TGTGCCAGTAGTATCGGCCAATCCGGGCAGTATTTT. The chain employs TRBV19 and TRBJ2-3, with D unclear. This CDR3 comprises 12 residues. V was shortened by 3 bases and J by 11 bases, with 12 bases between the two germline ends. Germline V CDR1 and CDR2: LNHDA, SQIVND (reference sequence).

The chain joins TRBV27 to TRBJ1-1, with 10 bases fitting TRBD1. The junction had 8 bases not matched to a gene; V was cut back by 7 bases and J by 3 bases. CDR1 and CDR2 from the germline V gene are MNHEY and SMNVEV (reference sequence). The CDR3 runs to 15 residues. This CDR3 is CASTSGQGKHTEAFF. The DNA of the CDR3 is TGTGCCAGCACTTCGGGACAGGGGAAGCACACTGAAGCTTTCTTT.

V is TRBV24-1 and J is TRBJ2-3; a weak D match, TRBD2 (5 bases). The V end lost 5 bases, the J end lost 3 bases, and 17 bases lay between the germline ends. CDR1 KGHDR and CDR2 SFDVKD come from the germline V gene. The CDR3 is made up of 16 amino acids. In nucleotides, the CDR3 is TGTGCCACCAGTGTAAATTTCGGGGTTGAAACAGATACGCAGTATTTT. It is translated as CATSVNFGVETDTQYF.

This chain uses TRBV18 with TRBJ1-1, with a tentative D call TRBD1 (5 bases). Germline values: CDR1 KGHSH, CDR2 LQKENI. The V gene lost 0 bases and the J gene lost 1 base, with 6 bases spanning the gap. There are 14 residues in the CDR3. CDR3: CASSPPGGNTEAFF. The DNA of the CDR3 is TGTGCCAGCTCACCACCGGGGGGGAACACTGAAGCTTTCTTT.

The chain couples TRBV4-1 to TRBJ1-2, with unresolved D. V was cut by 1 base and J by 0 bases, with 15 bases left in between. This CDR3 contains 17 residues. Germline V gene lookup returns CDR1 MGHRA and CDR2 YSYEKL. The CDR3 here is CASSQAIAVTPNYGYTF. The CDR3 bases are TGCGCCAGCAGCCAAGCAATCGCCGTTACTCCTAACTATGGCTACACCTTC.

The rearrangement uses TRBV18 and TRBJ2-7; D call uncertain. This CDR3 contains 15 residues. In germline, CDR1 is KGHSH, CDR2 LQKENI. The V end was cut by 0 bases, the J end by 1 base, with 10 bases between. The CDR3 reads CASSPPARTSYEQYF. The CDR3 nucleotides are TGTGCCAGCTCACCACCGGCACGGACGTCCTACGAGCAGTACTTC. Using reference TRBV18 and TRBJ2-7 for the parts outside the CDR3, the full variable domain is NAGVMQNPRHLVRRRGQEARLRCSPMKGHSHVYWYRQLPEEGLKFMVYLQKENIIDESGMPKERFSAEFPKEGPSILRIQQVVRGDSAAYFCASSPPARTSYEQYFGPGTRLTVT.